The 8 T cell receptor beta chains below come from one sample, sequenced in a study of blood T cell repertoires in COVID-19. Profiled with immunoSEQ multiplex PCR; TCRdb holds only in-frame clones, not every one. The sample consists of roughly 42,000 clones, 75% to 90% of them appearing once. Source material: peripheral blood. Receptors originate from a man aged 25-45 years with active or convalescent COVID-19.

The chain has TRBV6-6 and TRBJ1-2; D ambiguous. In germline, CDR1 is MNHNY, CDR2 SVGAGI (reference sequence). V was clipped by 2 bases and J by 8 bases, with 21 bases between them. CDR3 length: 16 residues. As DNA, the CDR3 is TGTGCCAGCAGTTACGGCGGCGGGGAAATTTCTGCCGGCTACACCTTC. Translation: CASSYGGGEISAGYTF.

The genes are TRBV2 and TRBJ1-1; TRBD1 matches 7 bases. Unmatched junction bases numbered 7, after V lost 3 bases and J lost 0 bases. There are 16 residues in the CDR3. The germline V gene encodes CDR1 SNHLY and CDR2 FYNNEI. The CDR3 DNA is TGTGCCAGCAGTGACCATCGGGACAGTTTGAACACTGAAGCTTTCTTT. Its protein product is CASSDHRDSLNTEAFF.

The chain recombines TRBV6-2 or TRBV6-3 with TRBJ2-2, with TRBD2 identical over 7 bases. With V trimmed by 6 bases and J by 6 bases, 7 bases remained unmatched. From germline, CDR1 is MNHEY and CDR2 SVGEGT. This CDR3 spans 14 amino acids. The chain's CDR3 is CASSRTSVPGELFF. Here the CDR3 DNA reads TGTGCCAGCAGCCGGACTAGTGTCCCCGGGGAGCTGTTTTTT.

The J gene is TRBJ2-2, the V gene TRBV10-3; 11 bases line up with TRBD1. Germline assignment: CDR1 ENHRY and CDR2 SYGVKD. CDR3 length: 14 residues. The V segment lost 10 bases and the J segment 3 bases; nucleotides outside the gene matches: 4. CDR3 residues: CATSGQGDTGELFF. CDR3 in DNA: TGTGCCACCTCGGGACAGGGGGACACCGGGGAGCTGTTTTTT.

This sequence joins TRBV19 and TRBJ1-2; 8 bases are a match to TRBD1. CDR3 length equals 16 residues. Trimming cost V 7 bases and J 4 bases; bases outside gene matches: 14. Germline V lookup: CDR1 LNHDA, CDR2 SQIVND (reference sequence). The CDR3 protein is CASTLGSGGYGYGYTF. CDR3 in DNA: TGTGCCAGTACTCTGGGGTCAGGGGGCTACGGCTATGGCTACACCTTC.

The chain carries TRBV2 and TRBJ1-2, with D possibly TRBD1 on 5 matching bases. CDR3 length equals 15 residues. Germline-derived CDR1 and CDR2 are SNHLY and FYNNEI. The V gene lost 2 bases and the J gene lost 5 bases, with 15 bases spanning the gap. DNA for the CDR3: TGTGCCAGCAGTGAATTGGAGGGGATCGGGTATGGCTACACCTTC. It translates to CASSELEGIGYGYTF.

This chain joins TRBV2 and TRBJ1-1; 7 bases match TRBD1. CDR1 is SNHLY, CDR2 FYNNEI, per germline. V shed 2 bases and J 5 bases; nucleotides not matched to a gene: 11. The CDR3 runs to 16 residues. The CDR3 sequence: CASSELGRGQSTEAFF. In DNA, the CDR3 is TGTGCCAGCAGTGAATTGGGTAGGGGGCAGAGTACTGAAGCTTTCTTT. Together with reference TRBV2 and TRBJ1-1, the CDR3 gives the full variable domain: EPEVTQTPSHQVTQMGQEVILRCVPISNHLYFYWYRQILGQKVEFLVSFYNNEISEKSEIFDDQFSVERPDGSNFTLKIRSTKLEDSAMYFCASSELGRGQSTEAFFGQGTRLTVV.

The V gene is TRBV6-5, the J gene TRBJ1-1, with TRBD1 as a possible D gene (6 bases). The V end lost 6 bases, the J end lost 2 bases, and 13 bases lay between the germline ends. The CDR3 is 14 residues long. Germline CDR1 MNHEY, CDR2 SVGAGI. The CDR3 DNA follows: TGTGCCAGCAGCACGGACAGATTCAACACTGAAGCTTTCTTT. Residues: CASSTDRFNTEAFF.